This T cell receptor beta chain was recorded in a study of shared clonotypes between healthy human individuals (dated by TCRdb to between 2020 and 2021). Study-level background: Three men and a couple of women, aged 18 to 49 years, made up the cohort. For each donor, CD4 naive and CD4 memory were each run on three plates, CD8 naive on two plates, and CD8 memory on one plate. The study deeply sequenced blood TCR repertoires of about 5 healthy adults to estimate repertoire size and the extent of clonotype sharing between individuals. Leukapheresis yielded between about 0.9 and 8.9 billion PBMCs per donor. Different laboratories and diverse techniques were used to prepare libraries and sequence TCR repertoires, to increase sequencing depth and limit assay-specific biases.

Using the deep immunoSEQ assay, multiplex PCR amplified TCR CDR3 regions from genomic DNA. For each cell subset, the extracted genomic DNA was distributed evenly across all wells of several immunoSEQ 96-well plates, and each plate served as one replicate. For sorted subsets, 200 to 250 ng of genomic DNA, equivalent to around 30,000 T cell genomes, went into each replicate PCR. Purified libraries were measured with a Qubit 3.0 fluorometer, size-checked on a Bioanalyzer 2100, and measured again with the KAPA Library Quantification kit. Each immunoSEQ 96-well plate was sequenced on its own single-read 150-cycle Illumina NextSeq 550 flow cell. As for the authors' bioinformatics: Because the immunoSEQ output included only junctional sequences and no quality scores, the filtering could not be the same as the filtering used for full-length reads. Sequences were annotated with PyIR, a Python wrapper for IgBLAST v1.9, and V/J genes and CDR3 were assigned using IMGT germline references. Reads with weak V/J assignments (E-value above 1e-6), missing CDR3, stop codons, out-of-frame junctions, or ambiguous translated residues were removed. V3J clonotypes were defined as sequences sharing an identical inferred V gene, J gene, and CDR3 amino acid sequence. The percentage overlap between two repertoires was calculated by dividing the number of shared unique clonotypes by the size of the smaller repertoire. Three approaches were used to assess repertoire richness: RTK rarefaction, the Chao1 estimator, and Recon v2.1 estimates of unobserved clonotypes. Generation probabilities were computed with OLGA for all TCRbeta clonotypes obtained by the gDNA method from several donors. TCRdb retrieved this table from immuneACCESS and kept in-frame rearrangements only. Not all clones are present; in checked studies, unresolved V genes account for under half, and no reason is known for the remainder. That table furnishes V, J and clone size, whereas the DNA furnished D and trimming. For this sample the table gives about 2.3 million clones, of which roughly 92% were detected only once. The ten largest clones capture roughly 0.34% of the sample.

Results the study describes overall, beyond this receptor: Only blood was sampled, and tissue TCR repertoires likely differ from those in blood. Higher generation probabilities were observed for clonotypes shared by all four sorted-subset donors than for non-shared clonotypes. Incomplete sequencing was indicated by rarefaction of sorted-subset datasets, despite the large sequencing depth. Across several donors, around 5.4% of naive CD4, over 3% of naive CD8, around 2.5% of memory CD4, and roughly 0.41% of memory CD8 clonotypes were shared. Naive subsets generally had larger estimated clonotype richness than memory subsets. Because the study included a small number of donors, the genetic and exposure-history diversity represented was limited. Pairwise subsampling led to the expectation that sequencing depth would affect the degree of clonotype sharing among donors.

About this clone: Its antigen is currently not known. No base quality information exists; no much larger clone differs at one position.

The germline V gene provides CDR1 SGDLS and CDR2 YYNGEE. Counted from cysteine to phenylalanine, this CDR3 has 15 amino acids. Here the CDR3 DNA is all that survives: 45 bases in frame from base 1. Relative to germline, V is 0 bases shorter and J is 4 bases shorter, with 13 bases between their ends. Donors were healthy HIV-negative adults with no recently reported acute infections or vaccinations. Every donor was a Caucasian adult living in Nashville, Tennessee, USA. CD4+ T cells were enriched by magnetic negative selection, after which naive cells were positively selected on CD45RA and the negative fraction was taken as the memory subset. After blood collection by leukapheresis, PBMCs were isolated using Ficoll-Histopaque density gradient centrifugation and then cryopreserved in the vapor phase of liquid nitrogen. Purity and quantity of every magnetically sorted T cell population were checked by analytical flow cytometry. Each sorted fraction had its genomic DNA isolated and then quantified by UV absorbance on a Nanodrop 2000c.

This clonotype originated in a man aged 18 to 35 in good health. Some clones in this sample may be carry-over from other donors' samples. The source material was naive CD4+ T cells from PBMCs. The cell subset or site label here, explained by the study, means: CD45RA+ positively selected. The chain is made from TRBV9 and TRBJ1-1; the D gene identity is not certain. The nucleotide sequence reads TGTGCCAGCAGCGTAGGGGGAGGGATGGGCACTGAAGCTTTCTTT. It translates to CASSVGGGMGTEAFF. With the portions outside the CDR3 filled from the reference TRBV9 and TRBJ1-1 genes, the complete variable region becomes DSGVTQTPKHLITATGQRVTLRCSPRSGDLSVYWYQQSLDQGLQFLIQYYNGEERAKGNILERFSAQQFPDLHSELNLSSLELGDSALYFCASSVGGGMGTEAFFGQGTRLTVV.